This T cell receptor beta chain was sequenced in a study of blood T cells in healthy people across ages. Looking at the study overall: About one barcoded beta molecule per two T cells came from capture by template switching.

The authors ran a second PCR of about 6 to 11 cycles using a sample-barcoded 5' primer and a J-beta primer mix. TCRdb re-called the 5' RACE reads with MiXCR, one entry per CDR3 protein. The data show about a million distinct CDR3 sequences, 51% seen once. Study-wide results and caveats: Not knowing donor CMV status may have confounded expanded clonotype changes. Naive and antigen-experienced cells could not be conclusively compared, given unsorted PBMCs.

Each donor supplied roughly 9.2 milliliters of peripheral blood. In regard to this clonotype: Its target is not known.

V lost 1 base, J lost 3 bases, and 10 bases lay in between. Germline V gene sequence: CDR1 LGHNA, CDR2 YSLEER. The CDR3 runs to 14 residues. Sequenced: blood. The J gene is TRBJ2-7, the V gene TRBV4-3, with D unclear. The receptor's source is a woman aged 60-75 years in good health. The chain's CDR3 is CASSQGSGDYEQYF. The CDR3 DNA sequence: TGCGCCAGCAGCCAAGGGTCAGGTGACTACGAGCAGTACTTC.